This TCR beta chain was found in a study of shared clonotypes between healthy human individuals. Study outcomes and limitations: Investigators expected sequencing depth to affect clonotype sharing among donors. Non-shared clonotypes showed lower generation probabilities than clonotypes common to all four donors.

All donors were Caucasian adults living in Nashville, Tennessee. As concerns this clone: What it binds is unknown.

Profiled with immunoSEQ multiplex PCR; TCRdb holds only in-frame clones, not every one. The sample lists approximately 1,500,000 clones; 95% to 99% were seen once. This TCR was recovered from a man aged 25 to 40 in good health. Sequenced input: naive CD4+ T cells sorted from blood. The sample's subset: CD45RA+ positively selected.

DNA for the CDR3: TGTGCCTGGAAGGCGTTCGTTCCGGGTGAAGCTTTCTTT. Protein sequence: CAWKAFVPGEAFF. The chain couples TRBV30 to TRBJ1-1; D gene unclear. CDR1 is GTSNPN, CDR2 SVGIG, per germline (reference sequence). The V end was cut by 4 bases, the J end by 7 bases, with 16 bases between. This CDR3 has 13 amino acids.